This T cell receptor beta chain is from a study of Ad26.COV2.S vaccination and SARS-CoV-2 variants. As for treatment: about 20 received Ad26.COV2.S at low or high dose, single or two shots; five or six received placebo; per-sample allocation not given. Following the first vaccine or placebo injection, samples were taken on day 63. Trimming removed 4 bases from V and 4 bases from J; junction bases left unmatched: 8. Germline CDR1 reads SGHDT; CDR2 reads YYEEEE. The CDR3 covers 15 residues. Profiling relied on immunoSEQ multiplex PCR, and the TCRdb table lists in-frame clones only, not all of them. Among over 400,000 clones, about 92% were seen once, and the ten largest hold roughly 1.7%.

This sample comprised peripheral blood, obtained in a trial of Ad26.COV2.S vaccine versus placebo. The sequence was collected from a person aged 18-65 years who received the Ad26.COV2.S COVID-19 vaccine or a placebo. The V call is TRBV5-6, the J call TRBJ2-1, with 7 nucleotides matching TRBD1. The CDR3 DNA sequence: TGTGCCAGCAGCCAAACCGGGACAGCTTACAATGAGCAGTTCTTC. As protein: CASSQTGTAYNEQFF.